These 9 T cell receptor beta chains came from one sample sequenced in a study of T-cell memory formation after mild COVID-19. TCRdb reprocessed the 5' RACE reads with MiXCR, giving one entry per CDR3 protein. This sample yields tens of thousands of distinct CDR3 sequences, of which 25% to 30% are seen a single time; around 40% belongs to the top ten. Sequenced input: PBMCs or a T cell subset sorted from them (not recorded which). Receptors were obtained from a man aged 18 to 29 who had mild COVID-19 (a few samples of this study predate the infection). Cell type and time point are not known.

This clonotype was picked up a small number of times. This sequence joins TRBV6-6 and TRBJ2-7; 11 nucleotides align to TRBD2. The junction had 7 bases not matched to a gene; V was cut back by 6 bases and J by 6 bases. This CDR3 contains 14 residues. The germline V gene encodes CDR1 MNHNY and CDR2 SVGAGI (reference sequence). The CDR3 region is CASRVAGGLGEQYF. In DNA form, the CDR3 reads TGTGCCAGCAGAGTAGCGGGGGGGCTGGGCGAGCAGTACTTC.

The chain combines TRBV10-2 with TRBJ2-7; 10 bases are shared with TRBD1. The CDR3 sequence is 14 residues long. CDR1 WSHSY and CDR2 SAAADI come from the germline V gene. V shed 3 bases and J 6 bases; nucleotides not matched to a gene: 5. The CDR3: CASSDFDRGREQYF. CDR3 bases: TGCGCCAGCAGTGATTTCGACAGGGGGCGCGAGCAGTACTTC.

The table lists this clonotype with a few counts. This rearrangement joins TRBV5-1 to TRBJ2-1; 9 bases map to TRBD2. The V gene end was trimmed by 3 bases and the J gene end by 10 bases; junction bases not matched to a gene: 2. From germline, CDR1 is SGHRS and CDR2 YFSETQ. This CDR3 spans 12 amino acids. For the CDR3, the DNA is TGCGCCAGCAGCTCGGCGGGGGGGGAGCAGTTCTTC. Its translation is CASSSAGGEQFF. The full variable domain, with the rest looked up from reference TRBV5-1 and TRBJ2-1, is KAGVTQTPRYLIKTRGQQVTLSCSPISGHRSVSWYQQTPGQGLQFLFEYFSETQRNKGNFPGRFSGRQFSNSRSEMNVSTLELGDSALYLCASSSAGGEQFFGPGTRLTVL.

Here the CDR3 DNA reads TGTGCCAGCAGTTACGGTGTGGCTCAGCCCCAGCATTTT. Translated: CASSYGVAQPQHF. The V and J genes are TRBV6-2 or TRBV6-3 and TRBJ1-5; D uncertain. The CDR3 is made up of 13 amino acids. Germline CDR1 is MNHEY and CDR2 is SVGEGT. Between the trimmed V and J ends, which lost 2 bases and 6 bases, there was a span of 8 bases.

This clonotype appeared many times. The J gene is TRBJ2-2, the V gene TRBV5-1; either TRBD1 or TRBD2 may fit D (5 bases each). Germline loops: CDR1 SGHRS, CDR2 YFSETQ. There are 17 residues in the CDR3. V lost 3 bases to trimming and J lost 0 bases, with 15 bases between them. The CDR3 loop reads CASSSNGANANTGELFF. The CDR3 nucleotides read TGCGCCAGCAGCTCGAACGGGGCTAACGCGAACACCGGGGAGCTGTTTTTT.

The rearrangement joins TRBV4-2 to TRBJ2-3, with D perhaps TRBD2 (6 bases). This CDR3 spans 15 amino acids. Germline V lookup: CDR1 LGHNA, CDR2 YNFKEQ. Deletions cut 0 bases from V and 12 bases from J, with 19 bases between. CDR3 nucleotides: TGTGCCAGCAGCCAAGATTCGGGGTCGGGGGAGTATCAGTATTTT. It encodes CASSQDSGSGEYQYF.

This clonotype was seen a few times. J is TRBJ2-3 and V is TRBV7-3; 7 nucleotides agree with TRBD2. Germline trimming cut 5 bases from V and 8 bases from J; bases unmatched to any gene: 10. Germline V lookup: CDR1 SGHTA, CDR2 FQGTGA. The CDR3 consists of 14 residues. The CDR3 here is CASSRSPGLSTQYF. The CDR3 DNA reads TGTGCCAGCAGCCGTTCACCGGGACTATCTACGCAGTATTTT.

This clonotype has a handful of counts. V is TRBV3-1 and J is TRBJ2-2; D gene unclear. The ends were cut back, 2 bases at V and 4 bases at J, with 11 bases in the middle. The CDR3 runs 15 residues. In germline, CDR1 is LGHDT, CDR2 YNNKEL (reference sequence). CDR3 nucleotides: TGTGCCAGCAGCCAATGCCGGGCCTGCACCGGGGAGCTGTTTTTT. Encoded protein: CASSQCRACTGELFF.

The chain couples TRBV27 to TRBJ2-5, with D uncertain. The CDR3 runs to 15 residues. Germline V gene sequence: CDR1 MNHEY, CDR2 SMNVEV (reference sequence). V was trimmed by 2 bases and J by 0 bases, leaving 10 bases between them. CDR3 in amino acids: CASSLIGSNQETQYF. The CDR3, as DNA: TGTGCCAGCAGTTTAATTGGCAGCAACCAAGAGACCCAGTACTTC.